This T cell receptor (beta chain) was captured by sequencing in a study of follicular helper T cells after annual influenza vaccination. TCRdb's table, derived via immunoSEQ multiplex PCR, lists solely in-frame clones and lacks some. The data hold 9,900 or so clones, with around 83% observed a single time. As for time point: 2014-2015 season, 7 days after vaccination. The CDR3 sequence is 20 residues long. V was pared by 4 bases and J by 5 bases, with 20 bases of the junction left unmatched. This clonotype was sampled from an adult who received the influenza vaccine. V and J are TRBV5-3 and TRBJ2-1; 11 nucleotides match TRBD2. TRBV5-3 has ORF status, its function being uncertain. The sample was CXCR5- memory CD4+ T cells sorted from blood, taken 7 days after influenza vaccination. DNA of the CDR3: TGTGCCAGAAGCCTAGGACAGGGTAACTTAGCGGGAGGGCCGGACAATGAGCAGTTCTTC. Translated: CARSLGQGNLAGGPDNEQFF.